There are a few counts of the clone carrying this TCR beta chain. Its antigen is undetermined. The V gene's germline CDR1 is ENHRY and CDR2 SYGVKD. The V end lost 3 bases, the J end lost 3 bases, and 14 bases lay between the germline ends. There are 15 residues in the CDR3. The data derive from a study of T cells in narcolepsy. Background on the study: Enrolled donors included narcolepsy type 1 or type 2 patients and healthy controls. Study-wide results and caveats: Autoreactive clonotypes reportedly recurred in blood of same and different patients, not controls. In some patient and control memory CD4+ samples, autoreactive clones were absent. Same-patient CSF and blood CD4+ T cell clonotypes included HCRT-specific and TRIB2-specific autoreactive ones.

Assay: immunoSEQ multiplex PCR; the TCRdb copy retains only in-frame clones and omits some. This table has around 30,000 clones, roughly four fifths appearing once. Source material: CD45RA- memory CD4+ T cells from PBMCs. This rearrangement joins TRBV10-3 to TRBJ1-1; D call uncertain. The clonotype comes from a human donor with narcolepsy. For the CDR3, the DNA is TGTGCCATCAGTGACTCCCGGGGAAGGGACACTGAAGCTTTCTTT. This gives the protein CAISDSRGRDTEAFF.